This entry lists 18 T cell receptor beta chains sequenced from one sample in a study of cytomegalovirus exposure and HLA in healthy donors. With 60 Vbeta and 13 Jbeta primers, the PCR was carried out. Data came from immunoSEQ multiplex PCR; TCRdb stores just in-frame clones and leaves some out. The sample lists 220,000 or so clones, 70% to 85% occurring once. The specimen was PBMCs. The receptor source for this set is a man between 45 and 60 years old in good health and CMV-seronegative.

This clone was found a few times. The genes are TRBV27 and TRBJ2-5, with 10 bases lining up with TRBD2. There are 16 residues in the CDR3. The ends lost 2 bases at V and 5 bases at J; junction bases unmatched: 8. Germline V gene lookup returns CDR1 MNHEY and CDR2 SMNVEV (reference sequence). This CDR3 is CASSLPQREGRETQYF. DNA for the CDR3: TGTGCCAGCAGTTTACCCCAGCGGGAGGGCCGGGAGACCCAGTACTTC.

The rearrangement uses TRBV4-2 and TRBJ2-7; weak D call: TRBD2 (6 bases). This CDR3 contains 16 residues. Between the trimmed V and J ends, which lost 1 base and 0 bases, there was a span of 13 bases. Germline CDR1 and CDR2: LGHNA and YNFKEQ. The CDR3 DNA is TGTGCCAGCAGCCAAGTTATGGCGCGGGGCTCCTACGAGCAGTACTTC. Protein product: CASSQVMARGSYEQYF.

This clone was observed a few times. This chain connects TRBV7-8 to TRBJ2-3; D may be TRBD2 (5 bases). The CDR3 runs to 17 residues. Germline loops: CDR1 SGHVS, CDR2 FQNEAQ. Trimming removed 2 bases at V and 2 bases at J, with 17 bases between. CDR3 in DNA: TGTGCCAGCAGCTTAAGGCTAGCCGGCCCCGCCACAGATACGCAGTATTTT. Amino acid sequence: CASSLRLAGPATDTQYF.

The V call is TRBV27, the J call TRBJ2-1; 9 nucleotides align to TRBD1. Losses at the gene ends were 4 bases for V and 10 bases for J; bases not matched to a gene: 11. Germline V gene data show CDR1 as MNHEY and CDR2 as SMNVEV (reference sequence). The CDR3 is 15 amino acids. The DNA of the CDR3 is TGTGCCAGCAGTTCGGACAGGGGAAGGATCAAGGAGCAGTTCTTC. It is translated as CASSSDRGRIKEQFF.

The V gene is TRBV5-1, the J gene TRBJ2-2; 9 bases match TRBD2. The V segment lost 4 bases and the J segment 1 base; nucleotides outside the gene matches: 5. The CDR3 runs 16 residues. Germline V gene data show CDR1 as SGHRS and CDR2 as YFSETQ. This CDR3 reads CASSLRTSVNTGELFF. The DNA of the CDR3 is TGCGCCAGCAGCCTACGGACTAGCGTGAACACCGGGGAGCTGTTTTTT.

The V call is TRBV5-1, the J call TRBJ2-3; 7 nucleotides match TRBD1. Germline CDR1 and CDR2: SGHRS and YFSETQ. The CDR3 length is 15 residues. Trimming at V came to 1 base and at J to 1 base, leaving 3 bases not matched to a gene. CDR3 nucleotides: TGCGCCAGCAGCTTGTTGCAGGGGGGCACAGATACGCAGTATTTT. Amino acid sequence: CASSLLQGGTDTQYF.

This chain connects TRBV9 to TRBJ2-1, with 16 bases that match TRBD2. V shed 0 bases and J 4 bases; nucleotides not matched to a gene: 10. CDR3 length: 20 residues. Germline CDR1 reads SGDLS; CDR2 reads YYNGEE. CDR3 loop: CASSVAGGLAGGNRYNEQFF. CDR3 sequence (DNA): TGTGCCAGCAGCGTAGCAGGGGGACTAGCGGGAGGGAATAGGTACAATGAGCAGTTCTTC.

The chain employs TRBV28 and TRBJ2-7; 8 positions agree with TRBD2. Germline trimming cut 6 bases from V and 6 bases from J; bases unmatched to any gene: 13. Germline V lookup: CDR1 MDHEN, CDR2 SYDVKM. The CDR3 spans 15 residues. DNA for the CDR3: TGTGCCAGCAGCGAGGCTAGCGGGTGGAATCGCGAGCAGTACTTC. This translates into CASSEASGWNREQYF.

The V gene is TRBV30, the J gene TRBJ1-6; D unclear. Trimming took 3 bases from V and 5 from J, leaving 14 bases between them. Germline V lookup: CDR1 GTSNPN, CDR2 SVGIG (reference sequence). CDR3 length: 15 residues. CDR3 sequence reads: CAWRSPVGNNSPLHF. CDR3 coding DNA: TGTGCCTGGAGGAGTCCGGTCGGGAATAATTCACCCCTCCACTTT.

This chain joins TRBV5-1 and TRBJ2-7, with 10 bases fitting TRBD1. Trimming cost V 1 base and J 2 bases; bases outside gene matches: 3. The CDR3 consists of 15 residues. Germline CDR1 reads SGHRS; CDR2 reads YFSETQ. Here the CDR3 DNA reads TGCGCCAGCAGCTTGCCGGGACAGGGGACCTACGAGCAGTACTTC. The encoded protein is CASSLPGQGTYEQYF.

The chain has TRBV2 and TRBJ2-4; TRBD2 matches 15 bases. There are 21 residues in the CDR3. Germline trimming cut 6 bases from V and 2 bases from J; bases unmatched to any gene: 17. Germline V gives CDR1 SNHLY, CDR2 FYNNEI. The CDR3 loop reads CASRRNYGLAGGGRSKNIQYF. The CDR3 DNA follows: TGTGCCAGCAGACGGAACTATGGACTAGCGGGAGGGGGGAGGTCCAAAAACATTCAGTACTTC. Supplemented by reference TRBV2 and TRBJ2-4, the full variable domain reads EPEVTQTPSHQVTQMGQEVILRCVPISNHLYFYWYRQILGQKVEFLVSFYNNEISEKSEIFDDQFSVERPDGSNFTLKIRSTKLEDSAMYFCASRRNYGLAGGGRSKNIQYFGAGTRLSVL.

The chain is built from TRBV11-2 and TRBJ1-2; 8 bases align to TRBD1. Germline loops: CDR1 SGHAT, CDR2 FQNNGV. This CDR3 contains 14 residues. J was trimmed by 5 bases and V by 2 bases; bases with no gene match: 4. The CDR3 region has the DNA TGTGCCAGCAGCTTATGGACAGGGCGATATGGCTACACCTTC. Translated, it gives CASSLWTGRYGYTF.

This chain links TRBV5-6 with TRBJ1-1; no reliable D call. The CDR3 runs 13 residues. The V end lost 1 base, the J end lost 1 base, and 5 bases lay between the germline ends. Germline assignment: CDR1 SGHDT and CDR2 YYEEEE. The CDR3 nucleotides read TGTGCCAGCAGCTTGCGGGGGAACACTGAAGCTTTCTTT. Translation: CASSLRGNTEAFF.

As DNA, the CDR3 is TGTGCCAGCAGCAGGAGGTACCCTACCCCAACTGGCTACACCTTC. This codes for CASSRRYPTPTGYTF. The rearrangement joins TRBV21-1 to TRBJ1-2. TRBV21-1 has pseudogene status. The CDR3 sequence is 15 residues long.

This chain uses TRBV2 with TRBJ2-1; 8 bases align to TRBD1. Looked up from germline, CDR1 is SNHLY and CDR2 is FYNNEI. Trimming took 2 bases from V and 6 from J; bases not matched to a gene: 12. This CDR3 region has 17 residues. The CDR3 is CASSETTATGDRNEQFF. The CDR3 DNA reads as TGTGCCAGCAGTGAAACCACAGCGACAGGGGATCGCAATGAGCAGTTCTTC.

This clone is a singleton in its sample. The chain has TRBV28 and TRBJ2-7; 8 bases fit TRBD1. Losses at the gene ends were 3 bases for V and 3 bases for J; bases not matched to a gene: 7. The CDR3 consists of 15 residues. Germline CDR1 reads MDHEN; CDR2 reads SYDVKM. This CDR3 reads CASSFRTGRLYEQYF. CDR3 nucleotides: TGTGCCAGCAGTTTCCGGACAGGGCGACTCTACGAGCAGTACTTC.

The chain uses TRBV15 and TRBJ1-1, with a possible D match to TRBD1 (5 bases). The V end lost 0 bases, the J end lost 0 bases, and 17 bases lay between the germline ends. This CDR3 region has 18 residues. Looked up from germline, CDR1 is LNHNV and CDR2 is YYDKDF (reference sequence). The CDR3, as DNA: TGTGCCACCAGCAGAGATCGGGGGAGGACCCTTGTGAACACTGAAGCTTTCTTT. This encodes CATSRDRGRTLVNTEAFF.

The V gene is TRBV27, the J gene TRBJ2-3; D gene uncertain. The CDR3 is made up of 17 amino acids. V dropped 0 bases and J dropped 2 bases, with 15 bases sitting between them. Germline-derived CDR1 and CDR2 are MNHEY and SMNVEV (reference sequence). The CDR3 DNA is TGTGCCAGCAGTTTATCTAGCAATTTAGAGATCACAGATACGCAGTATTTT. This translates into CASSLSSNLEITDTQYF.